The 18 T cell receptor beta chains below all came from one sample that was sequenced in a study of response to subunit inactivated influenza vaccine. TCRdb ran MiXCR on the RT-PCR reads and lists one entry per CDR3 protein. In the table there are hundreds of thousands of distinct CDR3 sequences, 12% of which are singletons. Sequencing was performed on PBMCs from blood, taken on the day of vaccination. The receptors come from a man aged 45-60 years who received an inactivated influenza vaccine.

Concerning this clonotype itself: An end of the junction differs from the germline gene, which may be a read error. This chain connects TRBV7-2 to TRBJ1-5; 7 bases map to TRBD1. The CDR3 sequence is 15 residues long. The germline V gene has CDR1 SGHTA and CDR2 FQGNSA. CDR3 nucleotide sequence: TGTGCCAGCAGCCGCCAGGGGGGCAGCAATCAGCCCCATCATTTT. Translating it yields CASSRQGGSNQPHHF.

Many counts were recorded for this clonotype. The chain combines TRBV5-4 with TRBJ2-1; D unclear. The CDR3 spans 15 residues. Germline V gene lookup returns CDR1 SGHNT and CDR2 YYREEE (reference sequence). Trimming removed 2 bases at V and 4 bases at J, with 13 bases between. In DNA form, the CDR3 reads TGTGCCAGCAGCTTTGGTTCCCAGATTTACAATGAGCAGTTCTTC. Translating it yields CASSFGSQIYNEQFF.

Only a few counts were recorded for this clonotype. This chain connects TRBV10-3 to TRBJ2-1, with TRBD2 identical over 8 bases. J gave up 8 bases and V 10 bases, and 16 bases lay outside the gene matches. CDR1 is ENHRY, CDR2 SYGVKD, per germline. This CDR3 contains 15 residues. The CDR3 spells CATEGTSGGGYEQFF. The CDR3 region has the DNA TGTGCCACAGAGGGAACTAGCGGAGGAGGCTATGAGCAGTTCTTC.

The CDR3 spells CASSPPRTLSDTHWDTGELFF. The CDR3 DNA reads TGTGCCAGCTCACCACCAAGGACCCTATCGGACACGCACTGGGACACCGGGGAGCTGTTTTTT. The chain is built from TRBV18 and TRBJ2-2; maybe TRBD1 (5 bases). Germline V lookup: CDR1 KGHSH, CDR2 LQKENI. The CDR3 contains 21 residues. Trimming removed 0 bases from V and 3 bases from J, with 26 bases in between.

The genes are TRBV19 and TRBJ2-7; 9 bases agree with TRBD2. J lost 6 bases, V lost 4 bases, and 4 bases had no gene match. CDR1 is LNHDA, CDR2 SQIVND, per germline (reference sequence). This CDR3 region has 13 residues. CDR3 sequence reads: CASSTGLAGEQYF. CDR3 nucleotides: TGTGCCAGTAGTACGGGACTAGCCGGCGAGCAGTACTTC.

This clonotype was observed a handful of times. The chain combines TRBV9 with TRBJ2-1, with 7 positions matching TRBD2. The V gene's germline CDR1 is SGDLS and CDR2 YYNGEE. Trimming cost V 0 bases and J 4 bases; bases outside gene matches: 4. This CDR3 has 15 residues. This CDR3 reads CASSVDRGGYNEQFF. The DNA of the CDR3 is TGTGCCAGCAGCGTAGATCGCGGGGGTTACAATGAGCAGTTCTTC. The whole variable domain, remainder taken from reference TRBV9 and TRBJ2-1, is DSGVTQTPKHLITATGQRVTLRCSPRSGDLSVYWYQQSLDQGLQFLIQYYNGEERAKGNILERFSAQQFPDLHSELNLSSLELGDSALYFCASSVDRGGYNEQFFGPGTRLTVL.

This clonotype has a handful of counts. The V and J genes are TRBV5-1 and TRBJ1-1, with D perhaps TRBD1 (6 bases). The germline V and J ends were trimmed by 7 bases and 1 base, with 14 bases remaining between them. Germline values: CDR1 SGHRS, CDR2 YFSETQ. CDR3 size: 14 residues. This chain's CDR3 is CASAKGVANTEAFF. The CDR3 DNA follows: TGCGCCAGCGCCAAGGGGGTGGCGAACACTGAAGCTTTCTTT. The whole variable domain, remainder taken from reference TRBV5-1 and TRBJ1-1, is KAGVTQTPRYLIKTRGQQVTLSCSPISGHRSVSWYQQTPGQGLQFLFEYFSETQRNKGNFPGRFSGRQFSNSRSEMNVSTLELGDSALYLCASAKGVANTEAFFGQGTRLTVV.

Only a few counts were recorded for this clonotype. V gene TRBV20-1 combines with J gene TRBJ1-1; no reliable D call. The germline V gene has CDR1 DFQATT and CDR2 SNEGSKA (reference sequence). V gave up 0 bases and J gave up 7 bases, with 12 bases separating them. The CDR3 has 13 residues. CDR3 loop: CSARDTGSFEAFF. The DNA for the CDR3 is TGCAGTGCTAGAGATACGGGGAGTTTTGAAGCTTTCTTT.

A few counts support this clonotype. The genes are TRBV9 and TRBJ2-3, with D maybe TRBD1 (7 bases). V lost 7 bases and J 0 bases, leaving 18 bases between the germline ends. The CDR3 loop spans 16 amino acids. Germline CDR1 and CDR2: SGDLS and YYNGEE. CDR3 sequence (DNA): TGTGCCAGCCGCCAGGGGGGCTCCTCAAGCACAGATACGCAGTATTTT. The encoded protein is CASRQGGSSSTDTQYF.

This chain links TRBV12-3 or TRBV12-4 with TRBJ2-4; D uncertain. V lost 3 bases to trimming and J lost 4 bases, with 7 bases between them. This CDR3 comprises 13 residues. The CDR3 DNA reads TGTGCCAGCAGTTTTGGCAGTAAAAACATTCAGTACTTC. This gives the protein CASSFGSKNIQYF.

This clonotype has just a few counts. The rearrangement uses TRBV4-3 and TRBJ1-2, with TRBD1 matching over 10 bases. CDR3 length equals 14 residues. Germline CDR1 and CDR2: LGHNA and YSLEER. V was clipped by 3 bases and J by 8 bases; unmatched bases: 6. The CDR3 reads CASSHPDRGQGYTF. CDR3 DNA: TGCGCCAGCAGCCACCCCGACAGGGGGCAGGGCTACACCTTC.

V usage is TRBV6-2 or TRBV6-3 and J usage is TRBJ2-3; TRBD1 agrees at 9 bases. CDR3 size: 15 residues. With 5 bases clipped from V and 6 bases from J, the junction kept 9 bases outside the gene matches. CDR1 is MNHEY and CDR2 is SVGEGT in the germline V gene. The DNA of the CDR3 is TGTGCCAGCAGTCCTTCGGGACAGGGATCCGATACGCAGTATTTT. This translates into CASSPSGQGSDTQYF.

This clonotype was counted ten times or more. J is TRBJ1-1 and V is TRBV5-1, with D possibly being TRBD1 (6 bases). Germline V gene sequence: CDR1 SGHRS, CDR2 YFSETQ. This CDR3 spans 14 amino acids. V gave up 2 bases and J gave up 1 base, with 9 bases separating them. The CDR3 nucleotides read TGCGCCAGCAGCTTACGGGGGCCGAACACTGAAGCTTTCTTT. It is translated as CASSLRGPNTEAFF. The full variable domain, completed using reference TRBV5-1 and TRBJ1-1, is KAGVTQTPRYLIKTRGQQVTLSCSPISGHRSVSWYQQTPGQGLQFLFEYFSETQRNKGNFPGRFSGRQFSNSRSEMNVSTLELGDSALYLCASSLRGPNTEAFFGQGTRLTVV.

The chain carries TRBV9 and TRBJ1-4; D call uncertain. V was cut by 0 bases and J by 7 bases, with 13 bases left in between. Germline V gene data show CDR1 as SGDLS and CDR2 as YYNGEE. The CDR3 is 15 amino acids. CDR3 in DNA: TGTGCCAGCAGCGTAGATGAAGGATTGGGTGAAAAACTGTTTTTT. This translates into CASSVDEGLGEKLFF.

This clonotype was observed a few times. J is TRBJ2-3 and V is TRBV6-1; D is unresolved. The ends were cut back, 8 bases at V and 2 bases at J, with 14 bases in the middle. The germline V gene encodes CDR1 MNHNS and CDR2 SASEGT. The CDR3 is 14 residues long. CDR3 sequence reads: CASCAVLPTDTQYF. CDR3 DNA sequence: TGTGCCAGCTGTGCGGTTCTCCCCACAGATACGCAGTATTTT.

The chain combines TRBV5-5 with TRBJ1-2; weak D call: TRBD1 (5 bases). The V end was cut by 2 bases, the J end by 7 bases, with 15 bases between. This CDR3 contains 14 residues. Per the germline V gene, CDR1 is SGHKS and CDR2 is YYEKEE (reference sequence). The CDR3 nucleotides are TGTGCCAGCAGCTTTTTGAGTGGGGCGGGTGGCTACACCTTC. It translates to CASSFLSGAGGYTF.

The sample holds many counts of this clonotype. The chain has TRBV5-1 and TRBJ2-3; no clear D. The CDR3 length is 13 residues. The V and J ends lost 3 bases and 6 bases respectively, with 11 bases between them. Germline CDR1 reads SGHRS; CDR2 reads YFSETQ. Written as DNA, the CDR3 is TGCGCCAGCAGCTGGTCCCGAGCGGATACGCAGTATTTT. Protein product: CASSWSRADTQYF. Variable domain in full (rest from reference TRBV5-1 and TRBJ2-3): KAGVTQTPRYLIKTRGQQVTLSCSPISGHRSVSWYQQTPGQGLQFLFEYFSETQRNKGNFPGRFSGRQFSNSRSEMNVSTLELGDSALYLCASSWSRADTQYFGPGTRLTVL.

The chain links TRBV6-2 or TRBV6-3 to TRBJ1-1; D may be TRBD1 (5 bases). Per germline, CDR1 MNHEY and CDR2 SVGEGT. V dropped 2 bases and J dropped 4 bases, with 11 bases sitting between them. CDR3 length equals 14 residues. CDR3 in amino acids: CASSYGGVGTEAFF. The CDR3 nucleotides are TGTGCCAGCAGTTACGGGGGGGTAGGCACTGAAGCTTTCTTT.